This TCR beta chain was captured by sequencing in a study of radiation and T cells in renal cell carcinoma. Whole-study results and caveats: No pretreatment tumor biopsies were available for baseline clonotypes.

Libraries were prepared by immunoSEQ multiplex PCR; TCRdb keeps only in-frame clonotypes and omits some of them. In the table there are tens of thousands of clones, approximately 83% of which are singletons. Between the trimmed V and J ends, which lost 0 bases and 7 bases, there was a span of 7 bases. Germline V gene sequence: CDR1 LGHNA, CDR2 YSLEER. The CDR3 totals 14 residues. The time point was: blood 2 weeks post-SBRT. The treatment denotes: 15 Gy SBRT to primary tumor, nephrectomy 4 weeks later. Blood was sampled at baseline, 2 weeks and 4 weeks after SBRT. On this clone itself: What it binds is not known.

The material was blood, obtained from a patient whose treatment included radiotherapy and nephrectomy. The V and J genes are TRBV4-3 and TRBJ1-6; no definite D call. The source is a woman aged 45-65 years with renal cell carcinoma. The CDR3 bases are TGCGCCAGCAGCCAAGATGCAGCCAATTCACCCCTCCACTTT. This encodes CASSQDAANSPLHF.